The clone carrying this T cell receptor beta chain was observed a handful of times. The entry originates in a study of blood T cells in healthy people across ages. A second PCR, run for about 7 to 11 cycles, used a sample-barcoded 5' primer plus a J-beta primer mix. In TCRdb, the 5' RACE reads were re-called with MiXCR into one record per CDR3 protein. The sample records some 1,800,000 distinct CDR3 sequences, more than 35% being singletons. The source of this sequence is a human donor in good health. Sample: blood.

The CDR3 nucleotides are TGTGCCAGCAGGGAACTAGGCCTCGCTGAAGAGACCCAGTACTTC. Translation: CASRELGLAEETQYF. The V and J genes are TRBV2 and TRBJ2-5, with D possibly matching TRBD2 (5 bases). The germline V and J ends were trimmed by 6 bases and 3 bases, with 17 bases remaining between them. Germline V CDR1 and CDR2: SNHLY, FYNNEI. This CDR3 comprises 15 residues.